One sample yielded the 27 T cell receptor beta chains listed below, sequenced in a study of blood T cell repertoires in COVID-19. Profiling relied on immunoSEQ multiplex PCR, and the TCRdb table lists in-frame clones only, not all of them. The table records fewer than 400,000 clones, approximately 91% of them present only once. Sequencing input: PBMCs or T cells enriched from blood (not recorded which). Receptor source: a woman in her 30s who had been exposed to COVID-19.

The gene calls are TRBV2 and TRBJ2-5; D is perhaps TRBD1 (6 bases). Trimming took off 4 bases at V and 3 bases at J, with 9 bases between the two ends. CDR1 and CDR2 (germline): SNHLY, FYNNEI. The CDR3 contains 13 residues. CDR3 bases: TGTGCCAGCAGTGCGGCAGGGGAAGAGACCCAGTACTTC. Protein product: CASSAAGEETQYF.

The V call is TRBV7-2, the J call TRBJ2-3, with D possibly being TRBD2 (6 bases). The ends were cut back, 3 bases at V and 2 bases at J, with 18 bases in the middle. CDR1 is SGHTA and CDR2 is FQGNSA in the germline V gene. There are 17 residues in the CDR3. The CDR3 loop reads CASSFLGRDSYTDTQYF. CDR3 nucleotides: TGTGCCAGCAGCTTTCTGGGACGGGACTCCTACACAGATACGCAGTATTTT.

The chain employs TRBV5-5 and TRBJ1-2, with D uncertain. Trimming removed 5 bases at V and 2 bases at J, with 7 bases between. Looked up from germline, CDR1 is SGHKS and CDR2 is YYEKEE (reference sequence). This CDR3 has 12 residues. The CDR3: CASRPENYGYTF. CDR3 nucleotide sequence: TGTGCCAGCAGACCCGAGAACTATGGCTACACCTTC.

The V gene is TRBV12-3 or TRBV12-4, the J gene TRBJ1-2; no definite D call. V was trimmed by 1 base and J by 3 bases, leaving 6 bases between them. This CDR3 comprises 13 residues. The CDR3 is CASSLELYYGYTF. The CDR3 bases are TGTGCCAGCAGTTTAGAACTCTACTATGGCTACACCTTC.

The chain recombines TRBV11-1 with TRBJ1-4; D ambiguous. Germline CDR1 is SGHAT and CDR2 is FQDESV (reference sequence). Trimming took 3 bases from V and 7 from J, leaving 18 bases between them. The CDR3 totals 16 residues. The CDR3 loop reads CASSFSLGVAGEKLFF. The CDR3, as DNA: TGTGCCAGCAGCTTTTCTCTCGGGGTGGCTGGTGAAAAACTGTTTTTT. Complete variable domain (other parts from reference TRBV11-1 and TRBJ1-4): EAEVAQSPRYKITEKSQAVAFWCDPISGHATLYWYRQILGQGPELLVQFQDESVVDDSQLPKDRFSAERLKGVDSTLKIQPAELGDSAMYLCASSFSLGVAGEKLFFGSGTQLSVL.

The rearrangement links TRBV6-5 to TRBJ1-4; D is unclear. CDR3 length: 13 amino acids. V was clipped by 8 bases and J by 5 bases, with 12 bases between them. Looked up from germline, CDR1 is MNHEY and CDR2 is SVGAGI. CDR3 bases: TGTGCCAGCGCTCGCGGGAACAATGAAAAACTGTTTTTT. It yields the protein CASARGNNEKLFF.

This clone has only one observation. The V call is TRBV11-1, the J call TRBJ2-3; tentatively, D is TRBD1 (5 bases). The CDR3 consists of 14 residues. CDR1 is SGHAT and CDR2 is FQDESV in the germline V gene (reference sequence). Deletions cut 5 bases from V and 4 bases from J, with 13 bases between. CDR3: CASSQGWGPDTQYF. CDR3 coding DNA: TGTGCCAGCAGCCAGGGTTGGGGTCCAGATACGCAGTATTTT.

V is TRBV7-9 and J is TRBJ2-5; D not certain. The CDR3 covers 14 residues. V was cut by 0 bases and J by 5 bases, with 10 bases left in between. Per the germline V gene, CDR1 is SEHNR and CDR2 is FQNEAQ (reference sequence). CDR3 loop: CASSLATGLETQYF. The CDR3 DNA follows: TGTGCCAGCAGCTTAGCGACCGGGTTGGAGACCCAGTACTTC.

This clone occurred once. The rearrangement links TRBV18 to TRBJ1-3; D not certain. In germline, CDR1 is KGHSH, CDR2 LQKENI. The V end lost 0 bases, the J end lost 3 bases, and 9 bases lay between the germline ends. The CDR3 sequence is 15 residues long. This CDR3 is CASSPPSTYGNTIYF. The DNA for the CDR3 is TGTGCCAGCTCACCACCGTCGACTTATGGAAACACCATATATTTT.

This clone has only one observation. This chain uses TRBV7-6 with TRBJ1-1; 7 bases map to TRBD1. Trimming removed 1 base from V and 0 bases from J; junction bases left unmatched: 5. Germline CDR1 and CDR2: SGHVS and FNYEAQ. The CDR3 spans 16 residues. CDR3 region: CASSLGGQRLNTEAFF. In DNA, the CDR3 is TGTGCCAGCAGCTTAGGGGGACAGCGGTTGAACACTGAAGCTTTCTTT.

This clone appeared once. This sequence joins TRBV11-2 and TRBJ1-2, with D hard to call. The V gene's germline CDR1 is SGHAT and CDR2 FQNNGV. This CDR3 contains 18 residues. V lost 5 bases, J lost 8 bases, and 30 bases lay in between. In DNA form, the CDR3 reads TGTGCCAGCAGCCCGGCGGCCTCTGACTGGGTTCGGAGGAGGGGCTACACCTTC. This translates into CASSPAASDWVRRRGYTF.

In nucleotides, the CDR3 is TGTGCCAGCAAGACTGGACTAGCGGGGTCCCGCGGGACCGGGGAGCTGTTTTTT. It translates to CASKTGLAGSRGTGELFF. The V call is TRBV2, the J call TRBJ2-2, with TRBD2 matching over 12 bases. The trim removed 7 bases at V and 5 bases at J, leaving 14 bases unmatched. Per germline, CDR1 SNHLY and CDR2 FYNNEI. The CDR3 extends over 18 amino acids.

The chain couples TRBV6-1 to TRBJ1-4; TRBD1 matches at 9 bases. The J segment lost 8 bases and the V segment lost 3 bases, leaving 7 bases of the junction unmatched. This CDR3 contains 15 residues. Germline lookup yields CDR1 MNHNS and CDR2 SASEGT. The CDR3 sequence is CASSDNRGRGEKLFF. The DNA of the CDR3 is TGTGCCAGCAGTGATAACAGGGGGCGCGGGGAAAAACTGTTTTTT.

The V call is TRBV7-6, the J call TRBJ1-2; 7 positions agree with TRBD1. With V trimmed by 3 bases and J by 4 bases, 2 bases remained unmatched. Germline values: CDR1 SGHVS, CDR2 FNYEAQ. CDR3 length: 13 amino acids. In DNA, the CDR3 is TGTGCCAGCAGCTTGGGGACAGCCTATGGCTACACCTTC. It is translated as CASSLGTAYGYTF.

This clone was counted once. The chain joins TRBV25-1 to TRBJ1-2; TRBD1 might be the D (6 bases). CDR1 and CDR2 (germline): MGHDK, SYGVNS. Between the trimmed V and J ends, which lost 1 base and 7 bases, there was a span of 7 bases. There are 12 residues in the CDR3. CDR3 loop: CASSESRGGYTF. The CDR3 DNA reads TGTGCCAGCAGTGAATCCAGGGGTGGCTACACCTTC.

J is TRBJ2-1 and V is TRBV5-6; perhaps TRBD1 as D (6 bases). This CDR3 comprises 13 residues. Trimming pared 7 bases from V and 4 bases from J, leaving 12 bases between. Germline CDR1 and CDR2: SGHDT and YYEEEE. The CDR3 reads CASCAGAYNEQFF. CDR3 nucleotides: TGTGCCAGCTGCGCAGGGGCGTACAATGAGCAGTTCTTC.

CDR3 coding DNA: TGTGCCAGCAGTTTGACAGGGGGCGTCGAGACCCAGTACTTC. This translates into CASSLTGGVETQYF. The chain carries TRBV27 and TRBJ2-5; 10 nucleotides line up with TRBD1. Trimming removed 3 bases from V and 5 bases from J; junction bases left unmatched: 3. Germline V gene sequence: CDR1 MNHEY, CDR2 SMNVEV (reference sequence). The CDR3 consists of 14 residues.

About this clone itself: The same CDR3 arises from other DNA sequences in this sample as well. V gene TRBV29-1 combines with J gene TRBJ1-1; TRBD1 is a possible D gene (5 bases). The CDR3 totals 13 residues. V was shortened by 4 bases and J by 1 base, with 10 bases between the two germline ends. Germline V CDR1 and CDR2: SQVTM, ANQGSEA. The DNA of the CDR3 is TGCAGCGTTGTTAGGGGCGGGAACACTGAAGCTTTCTTT. Translating gives CSVVRGGNTEAFF.

This clone was counted between two and nine times. V is TRBV4-3 and J is TRBJ1-6; D might be TRBD1 (5 bases). The germline V gene encodes CDR1 LGHNA and CDR2 YSLEER. CDR3 length: 17 residues. Trimming cost V 0 bases and J 4 bases, with 13 bases left between them. The CDR3 DNA reads TGCGCCAGCAGCCAAGATGGACAAGGCCTTTATAATTCACCCCTCCACTTT. It is translated as CASSQDGQGLYNSPLHF.

This clone appeared a single time. The chain couples TRBV27 to TRBJ1-2; D ambiguous. The germline CDR1 and CDR2 sequences are MNHEY and SMNVEV (reference sequence). The V end lost 5 bases, the J end lost 3 bases, and 19 bases lay between the germline ends. The CDR3 runs 16 residues. The CDR3 is CASSLSPAVPDYGYTF. The CDR3 DNA reads as TGTGCCAGCAGTCTCTCCCCCGCCGTTCCGGACTATGGCTACACCTTC.

This clone was found once. The rearrangement uses TRBV7-2 and TRBJ2-7; weak D call: TRBD2 (5 bases). CDR3 length equals 15 residues. V shed 3 bases and J shed 0 bases, with 12 bases lying between them. Germline V gives CDR1 SGHTA, CDR2 FQGNSA. CDR3: CASSFHGVSSYEQYF. The CDR3 DNA reads TGTGCCAGCAGCTTTCACGGGGTTAGCTCCTACGAGCAGTACTTC.

The V gene is TRBV2, the J gene TRBJ1-1, with 8 bases aligning to TRBD1. Trimming took 6 bases from V and 11 from J; bases not matched to a gene: 17. The CDR3 contains 15 residues. The V gene's germline CDR1 is SNHLY and CDR2 FYNNEI. The CDR3 is CASRSDRDIIFGAFF. The CDR3 DNA is TGTGCCAGCAGATCGGACAGGGACATTATCTTCGGGGCTTTCTTT. The variable domain in full, with the rest retrieved from reference TRBV2 and TRBJ1-1, is EPEVTQTPSHQVTQMGQEVILRCVPISNHLYFYWYRQILGQKVEFLVSFYNNEISEKSEIFDDQFSVERPDGSNFTLKIRSTKLEDSAMYFCASRSDRDIIFGAFFGQGTRLTVV.

This clone was seen only once. The rearrangement links TRBV18 to TRBJ1-1; 7 bases agree with TRBD1. This CDR3 region has 15 residues. V trimming: 4 bases; J trimming: 5 bases; junction bases outside the gene matches: 10. Looked up from germline, CDR1 is KGHSH and CDR2 is LQKENI. CDR3 residues: CASSLVSGGETEAFF. For the CDR3, the DNA is TGTGCCAGCTCACTGGTCTCAGGGGGAGAGACTGAAGCTTTCTTT.

V is TRBV2 and J is TRBJ1-1, with 8 bases identical to TRBD1. V lost 10 bases to trimming and J lost 6 bases; unmatched junction nucleotides: 13. Per the germline V gene, CDR1 is SNHLY and CDR2 is FYNNEI. The CDR3 has 14 residues. CDR3 bases: TGTGCCATCCCAGGGGGCCTTAACACTCCTGAAGCTTTCTTT. It is translated as CAIPGGLNTPEAFF.

The V and J genes are TRBV6-5 and TRBJ1-5, with D unresolved. CDR3 size: 15 residues. The germline V and J ends were trimmed by 4 bases and 2 bases, with 12 bases remaining between them. From germline, CDR1 is MNHEY and CDR2 SVGAGI. CDR3 nucleotides: TGTGCCAGCAGTTTTCAATCCGGGGGCAATCAGCCCCAGCATTTT. It encodes CASSFQSGGNQPQHF.

The chain is built from TRBV6-2 or TRBV6-3 and TRBJ2-1, with TRBD2 matching 11 bases. V dropped 3 bases and J dropped 7; count of bases not matched to a gene: 5. Germline CDR1 MNHEY, CDR2 SVGEGT. The CDR3 runs 15 residues. CDR3: CASSYSRLAGNEQFF. The CDR3 DNA reads TGTGCCAGCAGTTATTCCCGACTAGCGGGGAATGAGCAGTTCTTC.

This clone came up once. The genes are TRBV29-1 and TRBJ2-5, with 8 bases lining up with TRBD1. The ends lost 5 bases at V and 3 bases at J; junction bases unmatched: 2. Germline V gene data show CDR1 as SQVTM and CDR2 as ANQGSEA. The CDR3 totals 12 residues. The CDR3 bases are TGCAGCGTTATGACAGGGGAAGAGACCCAGTACTTC. Protein product: CSVMTGEETQYF.